Sequencing of this TCR beta chain was carried out in a study of cytomegalovirus exposure and HLA in healthy donors. Overall study context: From HLA-typed donors, an early data release held approximately 85 million unique TCRs. In terms of ancestry, the Caucasian-associated cluster contained about four fifths of the approximately 400 genotyped donors.

With 60 Vbeta and 13 Jbeta primers, the PCR was carried out. This table comes from immunoSEQ multiplex PCR, and its TCRdb copy is limited to in-frame clones, with some not included. The table includes 140,000 to 150,000 clones, 65% to 80% detected once. CDR3 length: 16 residues. Trimming cost V 4 bases and J 0 bases, with 17 bases left between them. Germline CDR1 SGHNT, CDR2 YYREEE (reference sequence). On this clone itself: The antigen is undetermined.

General observations from the study: Presence/absence analyses supposed approximately even sequencing depth among donors. A missense DCLRE1C variant was associated with V- and J-gene trimming of TCR beta chains in a later analysis, and an independent cohort replicated the association.

Sequenced sample: PBMCs. The chain has TRBV5-4 and TRBJ2-7; D might be TRBD2 (6 bases). The clonotype comes from a man aged 25 to 45 in good health and CMV-seronegative. CDR3 amino acids: CASSIGGGANSYEQYF. As DNA, the CDR3 is TGTGCCAGCAGCATCGGTGGCGGGGCAAACTCCTACGAGCAGTACTTC.